The entry that follows covers one T cell receptor beta chain sequence. The V gene's germline CDR1 is SGHDT and CDR2 YYEEEE. The trim removed 4 bases at V and 0 bases at J, leaving 5 bases unmatched. The CDR3 sequence is 15 residues long. This sample stems from a study of blood T cell repertoires in COVID-19. The overall study: Either two negative PCRs, clearance, or symptom resolution qualified Cohort 3 donors as recovered. Donors in the United States, Italy and Spain gave samples during acute or convalescent COVID-19. Sample material is recorded as cDNA or gDNA derived from T cells, B-cell-depleted T cells, or PBMCs.

Assay: immunoSEQ multiplex PCR; the TCRdb copy retains only in-frame clones and omits some. The table shows about 200,000 clones, with 86% occurring only once. This study enrolled people aged roughly 18 to 100 from around 26 US geographic areas. The chain has TRBV5-6 and TRBJ2-7; TRBD2 matches at 9 bases. This sequence originates from a woman aged 40 to 49 in a cohort exposed to, infected with or recovered from COVID-19 (not recorded which). The sequencing input was PBMCs or T cells enriched from blood (not recorded which). The CDR3 region is CASSDSGGTSYEQYF. In DNA form, the CDR3 reads TGTGCCAGCAGCGATAGCGGGGGAACCTCCTACGAGCAGTACTTC.